The source of this T cell receptor beta chain is a study of OX40 agonist ivuxolimab in advanced cancers. Overall study context: Dose-escalation cases comprised hepatocellular carcinoma, melanoma, renal cell or head and neck cancer. Previous treatment with anti-PD-1, anti-PD-L1 or anti-CTLA-4 therapy was allowed; 40% had received some. Study observations and caveats: Expanded clones were, on average, more numerous in CD8+ T cells than in CD4+.

Measured with immunoSEQ multiplex PCR; TCRdb has only the in-frame clones, and not every one. This sample has more than 75,000 clones, with 84% found just once. Germline V gene sequence: CDR1 SGHRS, CDR2 YFSETQ. V was trimmed by 0 bases and J by 4 bases, leaving 10 bases between them. This CDR3 is built from 15 residues. This clone was counted once. The antigen is undetermined. The starting material was CD4+ or CD8+ T cells sorted from blood, obtained in a trial of the OX40 agonist ivuxolimab. J is TRBJ1-4 and V is TRBV5-1, with D perhaps TRBD1 (6 bases). The TCR was taken from an adult with an advanced solid tumor such as melanoma, head and neck, liver or kidney cancer. This CDR3 reads CASSLGDISNEKLFF. Written as DNA, the CDR3 is TGCGCCAGCAGCTTGGGGGACATAAGTAATGAAAAACTGTTTTTT.